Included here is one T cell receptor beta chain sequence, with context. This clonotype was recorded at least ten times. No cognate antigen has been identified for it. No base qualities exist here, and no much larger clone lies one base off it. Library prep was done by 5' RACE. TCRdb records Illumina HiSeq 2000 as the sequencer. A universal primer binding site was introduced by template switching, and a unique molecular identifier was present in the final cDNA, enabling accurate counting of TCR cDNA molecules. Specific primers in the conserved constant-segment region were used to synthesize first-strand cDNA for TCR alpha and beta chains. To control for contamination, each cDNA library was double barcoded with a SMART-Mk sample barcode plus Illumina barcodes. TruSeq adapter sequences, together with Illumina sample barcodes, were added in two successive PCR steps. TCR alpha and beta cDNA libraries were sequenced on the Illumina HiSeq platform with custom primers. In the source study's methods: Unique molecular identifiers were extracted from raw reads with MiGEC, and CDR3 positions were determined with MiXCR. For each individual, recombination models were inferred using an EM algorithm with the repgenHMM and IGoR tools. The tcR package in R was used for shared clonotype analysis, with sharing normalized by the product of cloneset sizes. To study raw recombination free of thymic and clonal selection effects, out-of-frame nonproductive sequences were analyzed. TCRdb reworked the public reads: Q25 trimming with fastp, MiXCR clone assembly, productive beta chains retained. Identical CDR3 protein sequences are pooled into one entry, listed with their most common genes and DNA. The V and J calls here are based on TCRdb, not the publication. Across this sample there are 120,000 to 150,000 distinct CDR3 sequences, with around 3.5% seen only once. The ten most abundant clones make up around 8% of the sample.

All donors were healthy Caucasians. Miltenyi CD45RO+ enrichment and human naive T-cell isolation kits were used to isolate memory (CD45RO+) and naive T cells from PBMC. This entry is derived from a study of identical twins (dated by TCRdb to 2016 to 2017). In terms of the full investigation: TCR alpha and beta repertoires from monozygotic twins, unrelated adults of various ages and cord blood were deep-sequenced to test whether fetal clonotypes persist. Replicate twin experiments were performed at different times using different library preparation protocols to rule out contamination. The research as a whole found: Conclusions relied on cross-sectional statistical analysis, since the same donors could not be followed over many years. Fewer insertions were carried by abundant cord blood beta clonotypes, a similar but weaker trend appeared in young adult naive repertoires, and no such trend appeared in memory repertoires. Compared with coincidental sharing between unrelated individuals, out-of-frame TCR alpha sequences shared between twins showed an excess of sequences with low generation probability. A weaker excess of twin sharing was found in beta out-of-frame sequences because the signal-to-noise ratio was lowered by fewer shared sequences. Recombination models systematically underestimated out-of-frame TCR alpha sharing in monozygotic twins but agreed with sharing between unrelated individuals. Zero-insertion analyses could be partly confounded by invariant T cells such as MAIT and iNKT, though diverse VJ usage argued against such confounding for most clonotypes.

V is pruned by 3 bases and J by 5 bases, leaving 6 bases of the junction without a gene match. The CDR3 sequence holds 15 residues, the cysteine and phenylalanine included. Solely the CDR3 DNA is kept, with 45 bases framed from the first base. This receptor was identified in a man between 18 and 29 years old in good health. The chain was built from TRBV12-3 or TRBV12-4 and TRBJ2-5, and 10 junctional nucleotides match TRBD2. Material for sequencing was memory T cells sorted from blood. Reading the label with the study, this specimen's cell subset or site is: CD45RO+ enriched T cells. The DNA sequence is TGTGCCAGCAGTTTTGGGGCTAGCGGGAGTGAGACCCAGTACTTC. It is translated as CASSFGASGSETQYF.